These 27 T cell receptor beta chains were all obtained from the same sample, sequenced in a study of T-cell reconstitution after alpha-beta-depleted transplantation in children. Unique molecular identifiers were built into the TCRbeta library. Each CDR3 protein is one row after TCRdb ran MiXCR on the PCR reads. The sample has 98,000 or so distinct CDR3 sequences; around 22% are singletons. This sample comprised PBMCs, obtained before TCRalphabeta/CD19-depleted stem cell transplant. These TCRs come from a boy between 2 and 10 years old with acute lymphoblastic leukemia, due to receive a stem cell transplant.

V and J are TRBV7-9 and TRBJ2-7, with TRBD1 matching 8 bases. Germline CDR1 SEHNR, CDR2 FQNEAQ (reference sequence). V lost 6 bases, J lost 0 bases, and 7 bases stayed unmatched. The CDR3 consists of 15 residues. CDR3 in amino acids: CASSPGQGISYEQYF. DNA of the CDR3: TGTGCCAGCAGTCCCGGACAGGGTATCTCCTACGAGCAGTACTTC.

This clonotype was counted between two and nine times. The rearrangement joins TRBV20-1 to TRBJ2-1, with TRBD2 matching over 9 bases. J lost 14 bases, V lost 3 bases, and 14 bases had no gene match. The CDR3 is made up of 14 amino acids. Germline V lookup: CDR1 DFQATT, CDR2 SNEGSKA (reference sequence). As DNA, the CDR3 is TGCAGTGCTAGCCCCACTAGGCTAGCGGGGTTGGAGTTCTTC. The encoded protein is CSASPTRLAGLEFF.

This clonotype was seen many times. The CDR3 DNA reads as TGCGCCAGCAGCTTGGTATTTGGACAGATGAACACTGAAGCTTTCTTT. It encodes CASSLVFGQMNTEAFF. The V and J genes are TRBV5-1 and TRBJ1-1; tentative D call: TRBD1 (6 bases). Deletions cut 0 bases from V and 0 bases from J, with 12 bases between. Germline values: CDR1 SGHRS, CDR2 YFSETQ. The CDR3 totals 16 residues.

This clonotype was seen only a few times. The chain recombines TRBV20-1 with TRBJ2-3, with D possibly being TRBD2 (5 bases). Germline CDR1 and CDR2: DFQATT and SNEGSKA (reference sequence). The CDR3 has 15 residues. Trimming took 8 bases from V and 6 from J, leaving 24 bases between them. The CDR3 bases are TGCAGTTCGGAGAAACTTTGGATTAGCGAGGATACGCAGTATTTT. This translates into CSSEKLWISEDTQYF.

This clonotype showed up just a few times. This sequence joins TRBV7-9 and TRBJ2-3; D is possibly TRBD2 (6 bases). CDR1 is SEHNR, CDR2 FQNEAQ, per germline (reference sequence). Between the trimmed V and J ends, which lost 8 bases and 3 bases, there was a span of 15 bases. The CDR3 is 14 amino acids. CDR3 region: CASPPAEGTDTQYF. The DNA for the CDR3 is TGTGCCAGCCCCCCAGCGGAGGGGACAGATACGCAGTATTTT.

This chain uses TRBV20-1 with TRBJ2-2, with TRBD1 matching over 11 bases. In germline, CDR1 is DFQATT, CDR2 SNEGSKA (reference sequence). Trimming cost V 6 bases and J 8 bases; bases outside gene matches: 8. The CDR3 runs to 14 residues. The chain's CDR3 is CSASGQGAGGELFF. The CDR3 bases are TGCAGTGCAAGCGGACAGGGGGCCGGGGGGGAGCTGTTTTTT.

This clonotype has a handful of counts. This rearrangement joins TRBV10-3 to TRBJ2-7; 11 nucleotides align to TRBD2. The CDR3 runs to 13 residues. Trimming at V came to 7 bases and at J to 3 bases, leaving 2 bases not matched to a gene. Germline assignment: CDR1 ENHRY and CDR2 SYGVKD. This CDR3 is CAIKGTSGYEQYF. DNA for the CDR3: TGTGCCATCAAAGGGACTAGCGGCTACGAGCAGTACTTC.

The chain carries TRBV5-1 and TRBJ2-7; 7 nucleotides agree with TRBD2. Unmatched junction bases numbered 2, after V lost 2 bases and J lost 0 bases. Germline assignment: CDR1 SGHRS and CDR2 YFSETQ. There are 14 residues in the CDR3. The CDR3 sequence is CASSLAGTSYEQYF. The CDR3 DNA follows: TGCGCCAGCAGCTTAGCGGGGACCTCCTACGAGCAGTACTTC.

This clonotype occurred a few times. This sequence joins TRBV5-1 and TRBJ2-1, with a tentative D call TRBD1 (6 bases). CDR1 SGHRS and CDR2 YFSETQ come from the germline V gene. The CDR3 loop spans 14 amino acids. V dropped 2 bases and J dropped 5 bases, with 11 bases sitting between them. CDR3 amino acids: CASSLRQDNNEQFF. CDR3 DNA sequence: TGCGCCAGCAGCTTAAGACAGGATAACAATGAGCAGTTCTTC.

In this sample, this clonotype turned up a few times. This chain joins TRBV9 and TRBJ2-1; perhaps TRBD2 as D (6 bases). The CDR3 has 15 residues. V lost 0 bases and J lost 4, with 11 bases in between. CDR1 and CDR2 from the germline V gene are SGDLS and YYNGEE. CDR3 coding DNA: TGTGCCAGCAGCGTAGATACGGGAGAATACAATGAGCAGTTCTTC. Its translation is CASSVDTGEYNEQFF. Using reference TRBV9 and TRBJ2-1 for the parts outside the CDR3, the full variable domain is DSGVTQTPKHLITATGQRVTLRCSPRSGDLSVYWYQQSLDQGLQFLIQYYNGEERAKGNILERFSAQQFPDLHSELNLSSLELGDSALYFCASSVDTGEYNEQFFGPGTRLTVL.

This chain links TRBV11-2 with TRBJ2-7; 8 positions agree with TRBD2. Trimming took 5 bases from V and 1 from J; bases not matched to a gene: 4. Germline CDR1 and CDR2: SGHAT and FQNNGV. The CDR3 is made up of 14 amino acids. The DNA for the CDR3 is TGTGCCAGCAGCCGGGGGGGGAATTCCTACGAGCAGTACTTC. Its protein is CASSRGGNSYEQYF.

The chain is built from TRBV28 and TRBJ2-1, with a tentative D call TRBD2 (6 bases). The germline V and J ends were trimmed by 5 bases and 7 bases, with 24 bases remaining between them. CDR3 length equals 17 residues. Germline V lookup: CDR1 MDHEN, CDR2 SYDVKM. The DNA of the CDR3 is TGTGCCAGCAGTCGGGCGGGAAGCGGAGGGGCGGTAAATGAGCAGTTCTTC. Amino acid sequence: CASSRAGSGGAVNEQFF.

The rearrangement uses TRBV7-3 and TRBJ2-1; TRBD1 agrees at 10 bases. V lost 1 base to trimming and J lost 7 bases; unmatched junction nucleotides: 10. The CDR3 consists of 17 residues. Germline CDR1 is SGHTA and CDR2 is FQGTGA. The CDR3 region is CASSLRPSGQGLNEQFF. The CDR3 DNA is TGTGCCAGCAGCTTAAGGCCCTCGGGACAGGGGTTAAATGAGCAGTTCTTC.

CDR3 sequence (DNA): TGTGCCAGCAGCGCGACTAGCGGAGGCGCACTTTCTGGGGCCAACGTCCTGACTTTC. This translates into CASSATSGGALSGANVLTF. The chain uses TRBV7-3 and TRBJ2-6; TRBD2 agrees at 9 bases. The V and J ends lost 5 bases and 1 base, in that order; junction bases with no gene match: 12. CDR1 SGHTA and CDR2 FQGTGA come from the germline V gene. The length of the CDR3 is 19 residues.

This clonotype was seen more than once but under ten times. The V and J genes are TRBV5-1 and TRBJ2-3, with TRBD2 matching over 16 bases. The length of the CDR3 is 17 residues. The germline V gene has CDR1 SGHRS and CDR2 YFSETQ. After removal of 3 bases from V and 5 bases from J, the junction contained 6 bases not matched to a gene. The CDR3 loop reads CASSSGTSGRAEDTQYF. CDR3 coding DNA: TGCGCCAGCAGCTCCGGGACTAGCGGGAGGGCCGAAGATACGCAGTATTTT.

This clonotype was seen a few times. V gene TRBV3-1 combines with J gene TRBJ2-1, with 9 bases lining up with TRBD1. Germline V gene data show CDR1 as LGHDT and CDR2 as YNNKEL (reference sequence). The CDR3 sequence is 16 residues long. V was pared by 3 bases and J by 8 bases, with 11 bases of the junction left unmatched. CDR3 sequence (DNA): TGTGCCAGCAGCCATAGCCCGGGACAGGGTTGGGATGAGCAGTTCTTC. This encodes CASSHSPGQGWDEQFF.

The rearrangement joins TRBV11-1 to TRBJ2-6, with TRBD1 matching over 7 bases. Looked up from germline, CDR1 is SGHAT and CDR2 is FQDESV (reference sequence). Losses at the gene ends were 2 bases for V and 0 bases for J; bases not matched to a gene: 13. This CDR3 has 20 amino acids. The DNA of the CDR3 is TGTGCCAGCAGCTTACGCCTCGGACAGGCAGGCCTCTCTGGGGCCAACGTCCTGACTTTC. Translated, it gives CASSLRLGQAGLSGANVLTF.

This clonotype was seen a few times. This chain connects TRBV7-2 to TRBJ1-1, with D unresolved. The CDR3 spans 13 residues. The V gene's germline CDR1 is SGHTA and CDR2 FQGNSA. The V and J ends lost 5 bases and 5 bases respectively, with 12 bases between them. In nucleotides, the CDR3 is TGTGCCAGCAGCGTGTCTAAAGGAACTGAAGCTTTCTTT. This codes for CASSVSKGTEAFF.

This clonotype was seen a handful of times. This chain joins TRBV5-5 and TRBJ1-1; 9 positions match TRBD1. The CDR3 totals 12 residues. Trimming cost V 5 bases and J 4 bases; bases outside gene matches: 0. Germline V gene sequence: CDR1 SGHKS, CDR2 YYEKEE (reference sequence). Written as DNA, the CDR3 is TGTGCCAGCAGACAGGGGGCCACTGAAGCTTTCTTT. Its protein is CASRQGATEAFF.

The rearrangement links TRBV4-3 to TRBJ2-6; D remains unclear. This CDR3 has 18 residues. Trimming removed 0 bases at V and 1 base at J, with 13 bases between. Germline values: CDR1 LGHNA, CDR2 YSLEER. CDR3 DNA: TGCGCCAGCAGCCAAGATAGGAGCAGCCGTTCTGGGGCCAACGTCCTGACTTTC. Protein: CASSQDRSSRSGANVLTF.

In DNA, the CDR3 is TGTGCCAGCAGCGTAGGGACAAACACCGGGGAGCTGTTTTTT. It codes for CASSVGTNTGELFF. V gene TRBV9 combines with J gene TRBJ2-2; a weak D match, TRBD1 (5 bases). V lost 0 bases and J 2 bases, leaving 5 bases between the germline ends. CDR3 size: 14 residues. From germline, CDR1 is SGDLS and CDR2 YYNGEE.

The chain links TRBV28 to TRBJ2-1, with D possibly TRBD2 on 11 matching bases. Germline CDR1 and CDR2: MDHEN and SYDVKM. The ends were cut back, 4 bases at V and 9 bases at J, with 28 bases in the middle. This CDR3 contains 18 residues. The CDR3 nucleotides are TGTGCCAGCAGTTACGACAGGGGGCGGCTAGCGGGAGGCACTGAGCAGTTCTTC. Its translation: CASSYDRGRLAGGTEQFF.

This clonotype was seen once. The chain has TRBV2 and TRBJ2-1; 8 positions match TRBD2. Germline trimming cut 6 bases from V and 6 bases from J; bases unmatched to any gene: 7. The CDR3 runs 14 residues. Per the germline V gene, CDR1 is SNHLY and CDR2 is FYNNEI. CDR3 residues: CASRTGTRVNEQFF. CDR3 bases: TGTGCCAGCAGGACCGGGACTAGGGTCAATGAGCAGTTCTTC.

There are a few counts of this clonotype. This chain links TRBV6-2 or TRBV6-3 with TRBJ2-1; TRBD2 aligns across 15 bases. This CDR3 has 16 amino acids. The V gene end was trimmed by 6 bases and the J gene end by 9 bases; junction bases not matched to a gene: 9. Germline V gene data show CDR1 as MNHEY and CDR2 as SVGEGT. The DNA of the CDR3 is TGTGCCAGCAGGAAAATAGGACTAGCGGGAGGGATTGAGCAGTTCTTC. This codes for CASRKIGLAGGIEQFF.

This rearrangement joins TRBV6-1 to TRBJ1-3, with a tentative D call TRBD1 (5 bases). Deletions cut 6 bases from V and 4 bases from J, with 10 bases between. The V gene's germline CDR1 is MNHNS and CDR2 SASEGT. The CDR3 totals 13 residues. Written as DNA, the CDR3 is TGTGCCAGCAGAGGGGTGGGGGGAAACACCATATATTTT. Translating it yields CASRGVGGNTIYF.

This clonotype was found a few times. The rearrangement uses TRBV5-6 and TRBJ1-1; maybe TRBD1 (5 bases). Germline V gives CDR1 SGHDT, CDR2 YYEEEE. The CDR3 has 15 amino acids. V lost 4 bases and J 2 bases, leaving 15 bases between the germline ends. The DNA of the CDR3 is TGTGCCAGCAGCCCCCGTATAGGGGATAACACTGAAGCTTTCTTT. As protein: CASSPRIGDNTEAFF.

This clonotype showed up many times. The V and J genes are TRBV7-2 and TRBJ2-1; 7 nucleotides agree with TRBD2. Germline loops: CDR1 SGHTA, CDR2 FQGNSA. J gave up 6 bases and V 5 bases, and 10 bases lay outside the gene matches. This CDR3 has 15 amino acids. The CDR3 here is CASSPRGDYFNEQFF. The CDR3 DNA is TGTGCCAGCAGCCCGAGAGGGGACTACTTCAATGAGCAGTTCTTC.